These T cell receptor beta chains were read from a single sample in a study of CD8+ T cells in alopecia areata. TCRdb keeps only in-frame clones here, not all; method: immunoSEQ multiplex PCR. The table records 60,000 to 85,000 clones, about 71% of them present only once. Sequenced here: CD8+ T cells sorted from blood, sampled at week 24, from a patient treated with tofacitinib. Receptors originate from a human donor with alopecia areata. Each CDR3 is given with its conserved first and last residue. The D gene is left open where the match is weak. Clone size is shown for a subset of rows, as once, few, many or a class of expanded clone.

. 12 TRBJ1-5 . TRBV7-9 CASSSLGQPQHF TGTGCCAGCAGCTCCCTTGGTCAGCCCCAGCATTTT
TRBD2 14 TRBJ2-1 . TRBV9 CASSPAGGYNEQFF TGTGCCAGCAGCCCAGCGGGGGGGTACAATGAGCAGTTCTTC
. 15 TRBJ2-5 . TRBV5-1 CASSLSIPRRETQYF TGCGCCAGCAGCTTGTCTATACCGAGGAGAGAGACCCAGTACTTC
. 13 TRBJ2-7 . TRBV4-3 CASSQGSSYEQYF TGCGCCAGCAGCCAGGGTAGCTCCTACGAGCAGTACTTC
. 12 TRBJ2-3 . TRBV27 CASSHPTDTQYF TGTGCCAGCAGTCACCCCACAGATACGCAGTATTTT
. 12 TRBJ2-7 . TRBV7-9 CASSLRGYEQYF TGTGCCAGCAGCTTACGGGGATACGAGCAGTACTTC
. 12 TRBJ2-1 . TRBV7-9 CASSFRPQEQFF TGTGCCAGCAGCTTTAGACCCCAGGAGCAGTTCTTC
TRBD1 13 TRBJ1-2 few TRBV19 CASSPDRAHGYTF TGTGCCAGTAGCCCAGACAGGGCCCATGGCTACACCTTC
. 14 TRBJ1-5 . TRBV4-1 CASSQGTGWQPQHF TGCGCCAGCAGCCAAGGGACGGGCTGGCAGCCCCAGCATTTT
. 14 TRBJ2-3 . TRBV27 CASSVLQGTDTQYF TGTGCCAGCAGCGTCCTACAGGGCACAGATACGCAGTATTTT
TRBD1 14 TRBJ2-5 few TRBV4-1 CASSQTGQQETQYF TGCGCCAGCAGCCAAACGGGACAGCAAGAGACCCAGTACTTC
. 13 TRBJ1-1 . TRBV15 CATSRDRGTEAFF TGTGCCACCAGCAGAGATCGGGGGACTGAAGCTTTCTTT
. 12 TRBJ2-7 . TRBV5-1 CASSLGGYEQYF TGCGCCAGCAGCTTGGGGGGCTACGAGCAGTACTTC
. 14 TRBJ2-1 . TRBV7-8 CASSLGTTYNEQFF TGTGCCAGCAGCCTTGGGACCACCTACAATGAGCAGTTCTTC
. 15 TRBJ2-6 . TRBV7-9 CASSRTGTGANVLTF TGTGCCAGCAGCCGAACAGGGACTGGGGCCAACGTCCTGACTTTC
TRBD2 16 TRBJ2-3 . TRBV27 CASSPRLAGGTDTQYF TGTGCCAGCAGTCCGAGACTAGCGGGGGGCACAGATACGCAGTATTTT
. 12 TRBJ2-1 . TRBV5-1 CASSVRPDEQFF TGCGCCAGCAGCGTTCGACCTGATGAGCAGTTCTTC
. 15 TRBJ1-1 . TRBV27 CASRQRAWGNTEAFF TGTGCCAGCAGACAGCGGGCGTGGGGGAACACTGAAGCTTTCTTT
TRBD2 14 TRBJ2-5 . TRBV9 CASSGAGGRETQYF TGTGCCAGCAGCGGAGCGGGGGGGCGCGAGACCCAGTACTTC
TRBD2 15 TRBJ2-1 . TRBV7-9 CASSNLAGGLDEQFF TGTGCCAGCAGCAACTTAGCGGGGGGTTTAGATGAGCAGTTCTTC
. 16 TRBJ1-4 . TRBV4-1 CASSVGWGATNEKLFF TGCGCCAGCAGTGTGGGGTGGGGGGCGACTAATGAAAAACTGTTTTTT
. 15 TRBJ1-5 . TRBV30 CAWSVSTDKNQPQHF TGTGCCTGGAGTGTAAGTACAGACAAAAATCAGCCCCAGCATTTT
. 12 TRBJ2-1 . TRBV27 CASSLLGGRQFF TGTGCCAGCAGTTTATTGGGGGGCCGGCAGTTCTTC
. 12 TRBJ2-1 . TRBV2 CASSKPFNEQFF TGTGCCAGCAGCAAGCCGTTTAATGAGCAGTTCTTC
. 14 TRBJ2-7 . TRBV5-1 CASSSLPLSYEQYF TGCGCCAGCAGCTCCCTGCCCCTCTCCTACGAGCAGTACTTC
. 15 TRBJ2-1 few TRBV11-1 CASSYLASSYNEQFF TGTGCCAGCAGCTACCTAGCGAGCTCCTACAATGAGCAGTTCTTC
. 16 TRBJ1-2 . TRBV5-1 CASSLQLWGRRYGYTF TGCGCCAGCAGCTTGCAGTTGTGGGGGCGCCGGTATGGCTACACCTTC
TRBD1 15 TRBJ1-6 . TRBV15 CATSNRQGANSPLHF TGTGCCACCAGCAATCGACAGGGGGCTAATTCACCCCTCCACTTT
. 13 TRBJ2-1 . TRBV19 CASGQGFINEQFF TGTGCCAGCGGGCAGGGATTTATCAATGAGCAGTTCTTC
. 13 TRBJ2-7 many TRBV28 CASRDSSSYEQYF TGTGCCAGCAGAGACAGCAGCTCCTACGAGCAGTACTTC
TRBD2 15 TRBJ2-1 . TRBV27 CASSPDGLVGHEQFF TGTGCCAGCAGCCCCGATGGACTAGTAGGCCATGAGCAGTTCTTC
TRBD1 15 TRBJ2-2 . TRBV29-1 CSVVYRGKNTGELFF TGCAGCGTTGTATACAGGGGGAAGAACACCGGGGAGCTGTTTTTT
TRBD1 14 TRBJ2-5 . TRBV7-2 CASSFTYRGETQYF TGTGCCAGCAGCTTCACCTACAGGGGGGAGACCCAGTACTTC
TRBD2 16 TRBJ2-1 . TRBV28 CASSQDSGGAYNEQFF TGTGCCAGCAGCCAAGATAGCGGGGGGGCCTACAATGAGCAGTTCTTC
TRBD1 16 TRBJ2-7 . TRBV4-1 CASSQDGTVGRYEQYF TGCGCCAGCAGCCAAGATGGGACAGTAGGCCGCTACGAGCAGTACTTC
TRBD2 17 TRBJ2-5 . TRBV7-8 CASSLDGGVRRGETQYF TGTGCCAGCAGCTTAGATGGGGGGGTCAGAAGAGGAGAGACCCAGTACTTC
. 15 TRBJ1-5 . TRBV27 CASSSQGPLYQPQHF TGTGCCAGCAGTTCTCAGGGGCCGCTCTATCAGCCCCAGCATTTT
. 11 TRBJ2-1 . TRBV30 CAWSVGNEQFF TGTGCCTGGAGTGTAGGCAATGAGCAGTTCTTC
TRBD1 14 TRBJ2-5 . TRBV6-5 CASMVDRRQETQYF TGTGCCAGCATGGTGGACAGGAGACAAGAGACCCAGTACTTC
TRBD2 16 TRBJ2-1 . TRBV7-2 CASSTRTSEPYNEQFF TGTGCCAGCAGCACCCGGACTAGCGAGCCCTACAATGAGCAGTTCTTC
. 15 TRBJ2-7 . TRBV5-6 CASSLWSAPSYEQYF TGTGCCAGCAGCTTGTGGTCAGCGCCTAGCTACGAGCAGTACTTC
. 14 TRBJ2-7 . TRBV7-9 CASSQGATFYEQYF TGTGCCAGCAGCCAAGGCGCCACTTTCTACGAGCAGTACTTC